Reported below is one T cell receptor (beta chain). Its antigen is not known. Sequencing of cultured CD4+ T cell DNA used the Oncomine TCR Beta short-read assay. TCRdb re-called the PCR reads through MiXCR, storing one row per CDR3 protein. The profile shows 20,000 or so distinct CDR3 sequences, about two fifths of them singletons. Between the trimmed V and J ends, which lost 0 bases and 0 bases, there was a span of 20 bases. CDR1 is LGHNT and CDR2 is FRNRAP in the germline V gene. CDR3 length: 19 amino acids. This entry belongs to a study of vaccination and CD4 T cells after COVID-19. Described treatment: 10-day PBMC culture with coronavirus spike peptide pools or control peptides (ViraFEST assay). In the ViraFEST assay, peptide-pool expansion preceded TCR sequencing of expanded clonotypes.

The V call is TRBV12-5, the J call TRBJ1-1, with D tentatively TRBD1 (5 bases). The TCR sequence derives from a human donor who received a COVID-19 vaccine. Sequences were derived from CD4+ T cells from blood, cultured in vitro, sampled before SARS-CoV-2 vaccination. The CDR3 coding sequence is TGTGCTAGTGGTTTGGTACTGGCGGGGGTGAGGGGAATGAACACTGAAGCTTTCTTT. Its translation: CASGLVLAGVRGMNTEAFF.